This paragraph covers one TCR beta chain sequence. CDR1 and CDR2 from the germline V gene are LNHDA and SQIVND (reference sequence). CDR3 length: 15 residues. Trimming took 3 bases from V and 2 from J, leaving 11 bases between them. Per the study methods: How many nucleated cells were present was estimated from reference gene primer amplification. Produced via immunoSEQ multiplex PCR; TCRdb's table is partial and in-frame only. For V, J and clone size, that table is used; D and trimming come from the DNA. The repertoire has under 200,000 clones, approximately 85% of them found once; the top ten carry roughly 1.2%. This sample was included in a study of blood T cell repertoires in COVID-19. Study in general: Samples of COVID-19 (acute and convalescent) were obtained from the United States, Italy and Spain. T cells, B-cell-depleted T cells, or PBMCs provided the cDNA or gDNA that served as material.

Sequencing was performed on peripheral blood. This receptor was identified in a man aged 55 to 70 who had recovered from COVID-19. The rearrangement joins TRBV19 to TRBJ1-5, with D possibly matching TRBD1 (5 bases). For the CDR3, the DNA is TGTGCCAGTAGTATGGGGCAGGTGGGCAATCAGCCCCAGCATTTT. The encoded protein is CASSMGQVGNQPQHF. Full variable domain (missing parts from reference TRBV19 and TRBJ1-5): DGGITQSPKYLFRKEGQNVTLSCEQNLNHDAMYWYRQDPGQGLRLIYYSQIVNDFQKGDIAEGYSVSREKKESFPLTVTSAQKNPTAFYLCASSMGQVGNQPQHFGDGTRLSIL.